This TCR beta chain emerged from a study of blood T cell repertoires in COVID-19. Study at large: From the United States, Italy and Spain came samples of acute and convalescent COVID-19.

Original analysis: By means of reference gene primer amplification, nucleated cell counts were estimated. Using immunoSEQ multiplex PCR, the repertoire was profiled, and TCRdb retains in-frame clones only, with some absent. For V, J and clone size, that table is used; D and trimming come from the DNA. This sample has about 250,000 clones; around 88% occur once, and the top ten carry 5.5% to 6%. Germline values: CDR1 LNHDA, CDR2 SQIVND (reference sequence). With 5 bases clipped from V and 5 bases from J, the junction kept 8 bases outside the gene matches. The CDR3 is 16 residues long. Enrollment of patients from Seattle took place during active infection, with longitudinal follow-up.

The TCR originated in an elderly woman with COVID-19, enrolled during active disease. Sequences were obtained from peripheral blood. The chain links TRBV19 to TRBJ2-1; 11 bases map to TRBD2. Here the CDR3 DNA reads TGTGCCAGTAGTCGGAGTAGCGGGGGGGGAAACAATGAGCAGTTCTTC. This gives the protein CASSRSSGGGNNEQFF.